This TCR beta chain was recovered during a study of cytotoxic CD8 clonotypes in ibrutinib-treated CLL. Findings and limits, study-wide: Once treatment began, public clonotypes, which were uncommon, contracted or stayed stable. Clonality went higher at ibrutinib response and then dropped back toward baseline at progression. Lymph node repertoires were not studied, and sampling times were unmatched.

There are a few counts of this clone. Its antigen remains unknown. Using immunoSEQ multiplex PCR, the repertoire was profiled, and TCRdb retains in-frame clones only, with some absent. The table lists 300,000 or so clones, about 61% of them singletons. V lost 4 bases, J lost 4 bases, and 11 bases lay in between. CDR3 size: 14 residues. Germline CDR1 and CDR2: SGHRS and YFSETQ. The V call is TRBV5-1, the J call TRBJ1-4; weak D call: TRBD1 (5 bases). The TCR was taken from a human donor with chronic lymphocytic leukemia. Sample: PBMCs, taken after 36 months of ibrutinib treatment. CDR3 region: CASSIGTVNEKLFF. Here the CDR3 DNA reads TGCGCCAGCAGCATAGGGACGGTTAATGAAAAACTGTTTTTT. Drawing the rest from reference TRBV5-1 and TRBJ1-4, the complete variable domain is KAGVTQTPRYLIKTRGQQVTLSCSPISGHRSVSWYQQTPGQGLQFLFEYFSETQRNKGNFPGRFSGRQFSNSRSEMNVSTLELGDSALYLCASSIGTVNEKLFFGSGTQLSVL.